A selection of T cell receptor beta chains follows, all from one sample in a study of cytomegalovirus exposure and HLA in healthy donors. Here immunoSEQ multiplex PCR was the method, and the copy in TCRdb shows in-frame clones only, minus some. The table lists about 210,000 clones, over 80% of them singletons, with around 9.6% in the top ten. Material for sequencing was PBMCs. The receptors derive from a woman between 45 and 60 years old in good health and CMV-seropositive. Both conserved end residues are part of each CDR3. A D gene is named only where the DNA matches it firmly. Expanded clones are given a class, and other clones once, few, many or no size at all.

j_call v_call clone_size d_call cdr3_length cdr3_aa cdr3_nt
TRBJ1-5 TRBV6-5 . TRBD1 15 CASSRQGYSNQPQHF TGTGCCAGCAGTCGACAGGGATATAGCAATCAGCCCCAGCATTTT
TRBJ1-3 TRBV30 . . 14 CAWIRVDSGNTIYF TGTGCCTGGATCAGGGTGGACTCTGGAAACACCATATATTTT
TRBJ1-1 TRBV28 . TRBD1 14 CASSLGDRDTEAFF TGTGCCAGCAGTTTGGGGGACAGGGACACTGAAGCTTTCTTT
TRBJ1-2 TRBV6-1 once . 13 CASRFDSSDGYTF TGTGCCAGCAGGTTCGACAGCTCGGATGGCTACACCTTC
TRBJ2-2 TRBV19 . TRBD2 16 CASSQGLAGGHGELFF TGTGCCAGTAGCCAGGGACTAGCGGGGGGCCACGGGGAGCTGTTTTTT
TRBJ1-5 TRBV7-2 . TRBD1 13 CASSTRDSQPQHF TGTGCCAGCAGCACAAGGGACAGTCAGCCCCAGCATTTT
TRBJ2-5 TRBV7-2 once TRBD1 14 CASSLTGGSETQYF TGTGCCAGCAGCTTGACAGGGGGGAGTGAGACCCAGTACTTC
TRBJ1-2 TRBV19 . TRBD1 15 CASREQGAGNYGYTF TGTGCCAGTAGGGAACAGGGGGCGGGAAACTATGGCTACACCTTC
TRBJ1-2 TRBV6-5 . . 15 CASTYGQNPNYGYTF TGTGCCAGCACTTACGGACAGAACCCTAACTATGGCTACACCTTC
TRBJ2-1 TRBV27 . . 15 CASSFQPGWTNEQFF TGTGCCAGCAGTTTCCAGCCAGGGTGGACCAATGAGCAGTTCTTC
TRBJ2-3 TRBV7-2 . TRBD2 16 CASSLDGGGGTDTQYF TGTGCCAGCAGCTTAGACGGCGGGGGAGGCACAGATACGCAGTATTTT
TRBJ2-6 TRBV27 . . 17 CASGLRGASGWANVLTF TGTGCCAGCGGGCTTCGCGGGGCTTCTGGCTGGGCCAACGTCCTGACTTTC
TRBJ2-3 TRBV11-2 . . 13 CASSRERVDTQYF TGTGCCAGCAGCCGGGAGCGAGTCGATACGCAGTATTTT
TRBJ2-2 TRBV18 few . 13 CASSTTGSGELFF TGTGCCAGCTCGACTACAGGGTCCGGGGAGCTGTTTTTT
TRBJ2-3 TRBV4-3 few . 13 CASSQDGRGTQYF TGCGCCAGCAGCCAAGATGGGAGAGGTACGCAGTATTTT
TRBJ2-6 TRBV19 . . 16 CASSRGQISGANVLTF TGTGCCTCCTCCCGCGGGCAGATCTCTGGGGCCAACGTCCTGACTTTC
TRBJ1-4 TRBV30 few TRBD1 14 CAWKWDRFDEKLFF TGTGCCTGGAAGTGGGACAGATTTGATGAAAAACTGTTTTTT
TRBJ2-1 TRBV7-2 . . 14 CASSTPPRGGEQFF TGTGCCAGCAGCACGCCCCCAAGGGGTGGTGAGCAGTTCTTC
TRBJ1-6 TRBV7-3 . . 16 CASSLQGSSYNSPLHF TGTGCCAGCAGCTTACAGGGGAGCTCCTATAATTCACCCCTCCACTTT
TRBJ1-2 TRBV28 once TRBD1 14 CASSFRGRVYGYTF TGTGCCAGCAGTTTCAGGGGGCGGGTCTATGGCTACACCTTC
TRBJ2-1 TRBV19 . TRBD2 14 CASTLAGGYNEQFF TGTGCCAGTACCCTGGCGGGGGGCTACAATGAGCAGTTCTTC
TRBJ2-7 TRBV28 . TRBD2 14 CASRTSGPAYEQYF TGTGCCAGCAGGACTAGCGGCCCGGCCTACGAGCAGTACTTC
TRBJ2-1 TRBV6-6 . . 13 CASSRYESGEQFF TGTGCCAGCAGCCGTTACGAGTCGGGGGAGCAGTTCTTC
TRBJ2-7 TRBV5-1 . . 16 CASSLARYSRSYEQYF TGCGCCAGCAGCTTGGCTAGATACTCTAGAAGCTACGAGCAGTACTTC
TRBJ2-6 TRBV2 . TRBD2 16 CASSEARGSGANVLTF TGTGCCAGCAGTGAAGCGCGGGGGTCTGGGGCCAACGTCCTGACTTTC
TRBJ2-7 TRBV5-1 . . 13 CASSDTSAYEQYF TGCGCCAGCAGCGACACCTCGGCCTACGAGCAGTACTTC
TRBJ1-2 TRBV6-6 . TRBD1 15 CASSYLQEDRDGYTF TGTGCCAGCAGTTACTTGCAAGAGGACAGGGACGGCTACACCTTC
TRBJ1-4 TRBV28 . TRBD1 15 CASSWTGEPNEKLFF TGTGCCAGCAGTTGGACAGGGGAACCTAATGAAAAACTGTTTTTT
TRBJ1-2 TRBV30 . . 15 CAWSVPQGNNYGYTF TGTGCCTGGAGTGTCCCTCAGGGGAATAACTATGGCTACACCTTC
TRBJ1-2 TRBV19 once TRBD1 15 CASSPQDRGVYGYTF TGTGCCAGTAGTCCCCAGGACAGGGGGGTCTATGGCTACACCTTC
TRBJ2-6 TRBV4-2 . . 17 CASSPTPAGSGANVLTF TGTGCCAGCAGCCCGACCCCGGCAGGGTCTGGGGCCAACGTCCTGACTTTC
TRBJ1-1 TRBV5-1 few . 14 CASSFLEGDMGAFF TGCGCCAGCAGCTTCCTTGAGGGGGATATGGGCGCTTTCTTT
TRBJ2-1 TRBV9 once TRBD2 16 CASSAGLASSYNEQFF TGTGCCAGCAGCGCCGGACTAGCGAGCTCCTACAATGAGCAGTTCTTC
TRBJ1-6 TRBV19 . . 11 CASRLRGPLHF TGTGCCAGTAGACTTCGAGGGCCCCTCCACTTT
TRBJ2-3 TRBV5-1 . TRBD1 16 CASSLVGQGATDTQYF TGCGCCAGCAGCCTCGTAGGGCAGGGGGCAACAGATACGCAGTATTTT
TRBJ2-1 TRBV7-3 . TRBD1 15 CASSPDRDPGNEQFF TGTGCCAGCAGTCCGGACAGGGACCCTGGGAATGAGCAGTTCTTC
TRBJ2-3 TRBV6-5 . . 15 CASSYSWSRTDTQYF TGTGCCAGCAGTTACTCATGGTCTAGGACAGATACGCAGTATTTT
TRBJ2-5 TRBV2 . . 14 CASTLWLAKETQYF TGTGCCAGCACTTTGTGGCTAGCGAAAGAGACCCAGTACTTC
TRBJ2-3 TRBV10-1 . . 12 CASSERGDTQYF TGCGCCAGCAGTGAGCGGGGGGATACGCAGTATTTT
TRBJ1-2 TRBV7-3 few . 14 CASSLHPGNYGYTF TGTGCCAGCAGCTTACATCCAGGAAACTATGGCTACACCTTC
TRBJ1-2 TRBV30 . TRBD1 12 CAFSGTGDHYTF TGTGCCTTCTCCGGGACAGGGGATCACTACACCTTC